A single sample is the source of the 3 T cell receptor beta chains below, sequenced in a study of response to subunit inactivated influenza vaccine. One entry per CDR3 protein results from TCRdb running MiXCR on the RT-PCR reads. Counted here are a few hundred thousand distinct CDR3 sequences, 10% to 11% occurring once; the ten biggest clones make up approximately 12%. This specimen was PBMCs from blood, taken 40 to 50 days after vaccination. The receptors were sampled from a man over 45 who received an inactivated influenza vaccine.

This chain connects TRBV28 to TRBJ2-7, with D perhaps matching TRBD1 (5 bases). The length of the CDR3 is 16 residues. In germline, CDR1 is MDHEN, CDR2 SYDVKM. V lost 2 bases and J lost 2, with 16 bases in between. CDR3 coding DNA: TGTGCCAGCAGTTTAGGTGATGGGGTCAGGGCCTACGAGCAGTACTTC. As protein: CASSLGDGVRAYEQYF.

This clonotype was picked up many times. V is TRBV9 and J is TRBJ2-3; 13 bases match TRBD2. CDR3 length equals 16 residues. Germline assignment: CDR1 SGDLS and CDR2 YYNGEE. Unmatched junction bases numbered 6, after V lost 4 bases and J lost 4 bases. CDR3 protein: CASSPWTSGSADTQYF. The DNA for the CDR3 is TGTGCCAGCAGCCCTTGGACTAGCGGGAGTGCAGATACGCAGTATTTT. Full variable domain (remainder filled in from reference TRBV9 and TRBJ2-3): DSGVTQTPKHLITATGQRVTLRCSPRSGDLSVYWYQQSLDQGLQFLIQYYNGEERAKGNILERFSAQQFPDLHSELNLSSLELGDSALYFCASSPWTSGSADTQYFGPGTRLTVL.

The chain carries TRBV7-2 and TRBJ2-3; 12 nucleotides align to TRBD2. The V gene end was trimmed by 2 bases and the J gene end by 5 bases; junction bases not matched to a gene: 2. Germline values: CDR1 SGHTA, CDR2 FQGNSA. The CDR3 is 15 residues long. CDR3 loop: CASSLLLAGGDTQYF. The CDR3 DNA reads TGTGCCAGCAGCTTACTACTAGCGGGGGGAGATACGCAGTATTTT.